These 21 T cell receptor beta chains share one sample of origin, sequenced in a study of sequential checkpoint blockade in melanoma. Produced via immunoSEQ multiplex PCR; TCRdb's table is partial and in-frame only. The sample includes 30,000 to 40,000 clones, about nine tenths of them seen just once. This sample's treatment: randomized to nivolumab then ipilimumab (arm A) or the reverse (arm B). Source: CD8+ T cells sorted from blood (inferred from file names), taken from a patient given nivolumab and ipilimumab in sequence. These receptors all stem from a human donor with melanoma.

The chain couples TRBV5-1 to TRBJ2-1; 11 bases fit TRBD2. Germline lookup yields CDR1 SGHRS and CDR2 YFSETQ. The CDR3 is made up of 15 amino acids. V dropped 2 bases and J dropped 6; count of bases not matched to a gene: 4. CDR3 nucleotide sequence: TGCGCCAGCAGCTTCCTAGCGGGAGGCCCCAATGAGCAGTTCTTC. This encodes CASSFLAGGPNEQFF.

The V and J genes are TRBV5-1 and TRBJ2-3; D is undetermined. The germline V and J ends were trimmed by 4 bases and 2 bases, with 11 bases remaining between them. This CDR3 is built from 14 residues. Per the germline V gene, CDR1 is SGHRS and CDR2 is YFSETQ. CDR3 sequence reads: CASSPLGTTDTQYF. The DNA for the CDR3 is TGCGCCAGCAGCCCGCTCGGTACCACAGATACGCAGTATTTT.

V and J are TRBV18 and TRBJ2-7, with D perhaps TRBD2 (6 bases). The V gene lost 3 bases and the J gene lost 3 bases, with 9 bases spanning the gap. This CDR3 has 13 amino acids. CDR1 and CDR2 from the germline V gene are KGHSH and LQKENI. CDR3 nucleotide sequence: TGTGCCAGCTCACCGCAGGGAGGCTACGAGCAGTACTTC. The encoded protein is CASSPQGGYEQYF. Using reference TRBV18 and TRBJ2-7 for the parts outside the CDR3, the full variable domain is NAGVMQNPRHLVRRRGQEARLRCSPMKGHSHVYWYRQLPEEGLKFMVYLQKENIIDESGMPKERFSAEFPKEGPSILRIQQVVRGDSAAYFCASSPQGGYEQYFGPGTRLTVT.

V and J are TRBV13 and TRBJ2-5; D ambiguous. The CDR3 is 13 residues long. Trimming removed 7 bases from V and 4 bases from J, with 13 bases in between. Germline loops: CDR1 PRHDT, CDR2 FYEKMQ (reference sequence). In nucleotides, the CDR3 is TGTGCCAGCATCCCCCCCAACTCAGAGACCCAGTACTTC. Translation: CASIPPNSETQYF.

This chain links TRBV5-4 with TRBJ2-7; the match to TRBD2 covers 9 bases. V shed 4 bases and J 0 bases; nucleotides not matched to a gene: 8. This CDR3 spans 16 amino acids. The germline gives CDR1 SGHNT, CDR2 YYREEE (reference sequence). CDR3 sequence (DNA): TGTGCCAGCAGCCCGGGGGTTAGCGGGAGCTCCTACGAGCAGTACGTC. It yields the protein CASSPGVSGSSYEQYV.

V usage is TRBV27 and J usage is TRBJ1-2, with D possibly TRBD1 on 6 matching bases. With 6 bases removed from V and 1 base from J, the gap between germline ends came to 12 bases. This CDR3 has 14 residues. CDR1 and CDR2 from the germline V gene are MNHEY and SMNVEV (reference sequence). In DNA form, the CDR3 reads TGTGCCAGCAGGCCTACAGGGAATAACTATGGCTACACCTTC. Protein: CASRPTGNNYGYTF.

The rearrangement links TRBV9 to TRBJ2-1, with 8 bases lining up with TRBD2. V dropped 4 bases and J dropped 3; count of bases not matched to a gene: 6. CDR1 and CDR2 from the germline V gene are SGDLS and YYNGEE. CDR3 size: 15 residues. The CDR3 sequence is CASSSLAGLYNEQFF. CDR3 bases: TGTGCCAGCAGCTCCCTAGCGGGTCTCTACAATGAGCAGTTCTTC.

V gene TRBV5-2 combines with J gene TRBJ2-3; TRBD2 was called by the table and not checked on the DNA. TRBV5-2 is classified as a pseudogene. The CDR3 totals 16 residues. DNA of the CDR3: TGTGCCAGCAGCTTAATAGTGACTAGCGGTTGGGATACGCAGTATTTT. Encoded protein: CASSLIVTSGWDTQYF.

This chain connects TRBV2 to TRBJ2-3, with 12 bases identical to TRBD2. The ends lost 8 bases at V and 2 bases at J; junction bases unmatched: 8. This CDR3 is built from 16 residues. Germline V gene sequence: CDR1 SNHLY, CDR2 FYNNEI. CDR3: CASESGLAGFTDTQYF. The DNA of the CDR3 is TGTGCCAGCGAGTCTGGACTAGCGGGATTCACAGATACGCAGTATTTT.

This chain uses TRBV7-6 with TRBJ2-7; tentatively, D is TRBD1 (6 bases). V lost 4 bases to trimming and J lost 2 bases, with 15 bases between them. Germline V gene data show CDR1 as SGHVS and CDR2 as FNYEAQ. The length of the CDR3 is 15 residues. CDR3 coding DNA: TGTGCCAGCAGCTCAAGACAGGACCTCGCCTACGAGCAGTACTTC. It specifies CASSSRQDLAYEQYF.

This clone showed up just once. The chain is built from TRBV27 and TRBJ2-7, with D tentatively TRBD2 (6 bases). V was trimmed by 6 bases and J by 3 bases, leaving 15 bases between them. The germline V gene has CDR1 MNHEY and CDR2 SMNVEV (reference sequence). The CDR3 consists of 14 residues. For the CDR3, the DNA is TGTGCCAGCAGACCCCCCGGGGGAGACTACGAGCAGTACTTC. The encoded protein is CASRPPGGDYEQYF.

The chain is built from TRBV19 and TRBJ2-7, with no clear D. The CDR3 consists of 14 residues. Germline assignment: CDR1 LNHDA and CDR2 SQIVND (reference sequence). Trimming removed 6 bases from V and 3 bases from J, with 15 bases in between. CDR3 DNA: TGTGCCAGTAGCGAACTGGGCCCACACTACGAGCAGTACTTC. It translates to CASSELGPHYEQYF.

The V and J genes are TRBV9 and TRBJ2-3; D remains ambiguous. This CDR3 is 16 amino acids long. CDR1 is SGDLS, CDR2 YYNGEE, per germline. The V gene lost 0 bases and the J gene lost 5 bases, with 16 bases spanning the gap. The CDR3 nucleotides are TGTGCCAGCAGCGTAGCCCCGTCGCGAAGAGGAGATACGCAGTATTTT. Translation gives CASSVAPSRRGDTQYF.

The chain has TRBV30 and TRBJ1-4, with D possibly matching TRBD1 (5 bases). Per the germline V gene, CDR1 is GTSNPN and CDR2 is SVGIG (reference sequence). This CDR3 has 13 residues. V was shortened by 7 bases and J by 6 bases, with 15 bases between the two germline ends. The chain's CDR3 is CALRGREDEKLFF. CDR3 sequence (DNA): TGTGCCTTGCGCGGCAGGGAGGATGAAAAACTGTTTTTT.

V usage is TRBV11-2 and J usage is TRBJ1-3; D not certain. The CDR3 spans 13 residues. Germline V gene sequence: CDR1 SGHAT, CDR2 FQNNGV. Trimming took off 1 base at V and 4 bases at J, with 5 bases between the two ends. The CDR3 loop reads CASSLARGNTIYF. The CDR3 bases are TGTGCCAGCAGCTTAGCACGGGGAAACACCATATATTTT.

V is TRBV7-8 and J is TRBJ1-2; weak D call: TRBD1 (6 bases). With 2 bases removed from V and 8 bases from J, the gap between germline ends came to 18 bases. The CDR3 covers 15 residues. The V gene's germline CDR1 is SGHVS and CDR2 FQNEAQ. As DNA, the CDR3 is TGTGCCAGCAGCTTATCCCCGGGACACGATGAGGGCTACACCTTC. Residues: CASSLSPGHDEGYTF.

This sequence joins TRBV29-1 and TRBJ2-3; TRBD2 aligns across 12 bases. V lost 3 bases, J lost 10 bases, and 11 bases stayed unmatched. CDR3 size: 15 residues. Germline V lookup: CDR1 SQVTM, CDR2 ANQGSEA. DNA for the CDR3: TGCAGCGTTGACGGACTAGCGGGAAGAGCAGGCGCGCAGTATTTT. Protein sequence: CSVDGLAGRAGAQYF.

V and J are TRBV6-1 and TRBJ1-5, with 11 bases aligning to TRBD1. V shed 3 bases, J shed 6 bases, and the junction held 4 bases outside the gene matches. CDR1 and CDR2 from the germline V gene are MNHNS and SASEGT. CDR3 length: 15 residues. CDR3 nucleotides: TGTGCCAGCAGTGAGAGGGACAGGGGGACTCAGCCCCAGCATTTT. Protein: CASSERDRGTQPQHF.

The chain couples TRBV9 to TRBJ1-6; possible D gene TRBD1, 5 bases. CDR3 length: 12 amino acids. Trimming took off 3 bases at V and 14 bases at J, with 12 bases between the two ends. In germline, CDR1 is SGDLS, CDR2 YYNGEE. The chain's CDR3 is CASSAIDRTLHF. The DNA of the CDR3 is TGTGCCAGCAGCGCAATTGACAGAACCCTCCACTTT.

This clone has just one count. V and J are TRBV5-4 and TRBJ2-7; possibly TRBD1 for D (5 bases). Trimming shortened V by 2 bases and J by 3 bases, and 9 bases separated the two germline ends. Germline CDR1 and CDR2: SGHNT and YYREEE (reference sequence). The length of the CDR3 is 13 residues. The CDR3 spells CASSFARDYEQYF. As DNA, the CDR3 is TGTGCCAGCAGCTTCGCCAGGGACTACGAGCAGTACTTC.

This clone was observed a single time. The CDR3 is CASSHSLTSGRFNEQFF. The CDR3 DNA reads TGCGCCAGCAGCCACAGTTTGACTAGCGGGAGGTTCAATGAGCAGTTCTTC. The gene calls are TRBV4-3 and TRBJ2-1, with 13 bases matching TRBD2. V shed 3 bases and J 6 bases; nucleotides not matched to a gene: 8. Looked up from germline, CDR1 is LGHNA and CDR2 is YSLEER. The CDR3 length is 17 residues.